This T cell receptor (beta chain) was obtained from a study of T-cell reconstitution after alpha-beta-depleted transplantation in children. The study, taken as a whole, reports: About two months after transplant, alpha-beta T cells reportedly came from several hundred expanded graft clones. T-cell counts and diversity at one year post-transplant came mainly from newly produced T cells. Day-60 TCRbeta diversity that was high in some patients was derived from surviving recipient T cells and thymic progenitors.

Using unique molecular identifiers, the investigators prepared the TCRbeta library. TCRdb processed the PCR reads anew with MiXCR; each CDR3 protein has one entry. The repertoire holds about 300,000 distinct CDR3 sequences, with almost 8% as singletons. There are many counts of this clonotype. Its target is not known. Trimming removed 6 bases from V and 5 bases from J; junction bases left unmatched: 11. Germline-derived CDR1 and CDR2 are MNHEY and SVGAGI. CDR3 size: 15 residues. The chain recombines TRBV6-5 with TRBJ2-3; 7 nucleotides align to TRBD2. This clonotype originated in a female patient aged 2 to 10 who had a stem cell transplant for Fanconi anemia, so the T cells may come from the graft donor. The sequencing used peripheral blood, collected 360 days after TCRalphabeta/CD19-depleted stem cell transplant. CDR3 residues: CASRRRGTRGDTQYF. For the CDR3, the DNA is TGTGCCAGCAGGCGGCGGGGGACGAGAGGAGATACGCAGTATTTT.